This T cell receptor (beta chain) is from a study of CD8 T cell repertoires and HIV-1 epitope variants. This clone has a handful of counts. The target antigen is unknown. CDR3 length: 16 residues. The junction had 3 bases not matched to a gene; V was cut back by 3 bases and J by 2 bases. Germline assignment: CDR1 SEHNR and CDR2 FQNEAQ (reference sequence). The repertoire was sequenced with immunoSEQ multiplex PCR; TCRdb's copy has only in-frame clones and lacks some. Of fewer than 6,500 clones in the sample, about 70% are singletons; the top ten hold roughly 45%. Study results and limitations: Nef KF9 drew roughly 5 clonotypes and HW9 one, without TAALDMSHF responses.

This chain connects TRBV7-9 to TRBJ1-6; 8 bases match TRBD1. The sample consisted of cultured CD8+ T cells derived from PBMCs. The source of this sequence is a male donor with HIV. CDR3 DNA sequence: TGTGCCAGCAGCTTGGACAGGGTAGCCTATAATTCACCCCTCCACTTT. It yields the protein CASSLDRVAYNSPLHF. Variable domain in full (rest from reference TRBV7-9 and TRBJ1-6): DTGVSQNPRHKITKRGQNVTFRCDPISEHNRLYWYRQTLGQGPEFLTYFQNEAQLEKSRLLSDRFSAERPKGSFSTLEIQRTEQGDSAMYLCASSLDRVAYNSPLHFGNGTRLTVT.